A single sample is the source of the 32 T cell receptor beta chains below, sequenced in a study of blood T cell repertoires in COVID-19. Clones were read by immunoSEQ multiplex PCR, and TCRdb kept only the in-frame ones, dropping some. Among about 210,000 clones, 90% to 95% were seen once, and the ten largest hold under 1.5%. The sequenced sample was peripheral blood. All receptors derive from a man in his thirties or forties with acute or convalescent COVID-19.

The chain is built from TRBV5-4 and TRBJ2-5; 8 nucleotides agree with TRBD2. The V gene's germline CDR1 is SGHNT and CDR2 YYREEE (reference sequence). The V segment lost 9 bases and the J segment 1 base; nucleotides outside the gene matches: 5. The CDR3 length is 13 residues. The CDR3 nucleotides are TGTGCCACTCGAGCGGGGGTCCAAGAGACCCAGTACTTC. This encodes CATRAGVQETQYF.

V is TRBV9 and J is TRBJ1-2, with D possibly TRBD1 on 5 matching bases. The CDR3 is 13 residues long. From germline, CDR1 is SGDLS and CDR2 YYNGEE. V lost 5 bases and J lost 1, with 9 bases in between. CDR3 sequence (DNA): TGTGCCAGCAGTGAGCAGGGTAACTATGGCTACACCTTC. It is translated as CASSEQGNYGYTF. Complete variable domain (other parts from reference TRBV9 and TRBJ1-2): DSGVTQTPKHLITATGQRVTLRCSPRSGDLSVYWYQQSLDQGLQFLIQYYNGEERAKGNILERFSAQQFPDLHSELNLSSLELGDSALYFCASSEQGNYGYTFGSGTRLTVV.

The chain is built from TRBV7-3 and TRBJ2-5; TRBD2 agrees at 10 bases. CDR3 size: 15 residues. V shed 4 bases and J 4 bases; nucleotides not matched to a gene: 6. Germline V lookup: CDR1 SGHTA, CDR2 FQGTGA. In DNA form, the CDR3 reads TGTGCCAGCAGCTCCCGACAGCGGGAGGGAGAGACCCAGTACTTC. The encoded protein is CASSSRQREGETQYF.

This chain uses TRBV7-2 with TRBJ1-2, with TRBD1 as a possible D gene (5 bases). Per germline, CDR1 SGHTA and CDR2 FQGNSA. The CDR3 runs to 14 residues. V was cut by 4 bases and J by 4 bases, with 13 bases left in between. The CDR3 protein is CASSSQTAPYGYTF. The CDR3 bases are TGTGCCAGCAGCTCACAGACAGCCCCCTATGGCTACACCTTC.

V usage is TRBV6-5 and J usage is TRBJ2-2, with 7 bases aligning to TRBD2. The germline V gene has CDR1 MNHEY and CDR2 SVGAGI. Unmatched junction bases numbered 4, after V lost 6 bases and J lost 0 bases. The CDR3 runs to 15 residues. The chain's CDR3 is CASSHGLANTGELFF. DNA for the CDR3: TGTGCCAGCAGCCATGGACTAGCGAACACCGGGGAGCTGTTTTTT.

The J gene is TRBJ1-2, the V gene TRBV25-1; 8 bases are a match to TRBD1. After removal of 4 bases from V and 5 bases from J, the junction contained 0 bases not matched to a gene. This CDR3 is 12 amino acids long. Germline CDR1 is MGHDK and CDR2 is SYGVNS. CDR3 DNA sequence: TGTGCCAGCAGTGGGACAGGGTATGGCTACACCTTC. It encodes CASSGTGYGYTF.

The chain is built from TRBV11-2 and TRBJ2-1; 8 bases are shared with TRBD2. V gave up 2 bases and J gave up 10 bases; unmatched junction bases: 1. The CDR3 is made up of 12 amino acids. Germline V gene sequence: CDR1 SGHAT, CDR2 FQNNGV. CDR3 coding DNA: TGTGCCAGCAGCTTATCGGGGGGGGAGCAGTTCTTC. Encoded protein: CASSLSGGEQFF.

This chain uses TRBV11-2 with TRBJ1-6, with D possibly matching TRBD1 (5 bases). The V end was cut by 4 bases, the J end by 10 bases, with 11 bases between. This CDR3 comprises 13 residues. Germline loops: CDR1 SGHAT, CDR2 FQNNGV. The CDR3 region is CASSSVRGSPLHF. The DNA of the CDR3 is TGTGCCAGCAGCTCCGTTAGGGGCTCACCCCTCCACTTT.

The chain is built from TRBV27 and TRBJ1-2; TRBD1 matches 8 bases. The germline V gene has CDR1 MNHEY and CDR2 SMNVEV (reference sequence). The CDR3 is made up of 15 amino acids. V was pared by 4 bases and J by 2 bases, with 6 bases of the junction left unmatched. The CDR3, as DNA: TGTGCCAGCAGTTCAACCCGGACAGGGAACTATGGCTACACCTTC. Its translation: CASSSTRTGNYGYTF.

V gene TRBV7-9 combines with J gene TRBJ1-2, with 8 nucleotides matching TRBD1. Germline loops: CDR1 SEHNR, CDR2 FQNEAQ (reference sequence). The CDR3 extends over 16 amino acids. V was clipped by 3 bases and J by 1 base; unmatched bases: 7. CDR3 nucleotide sequence: TGTGCCAGCAGCTTTGCAGGGGGCGAAGTTAACTATGGCTACACCTTC. It specifies CASSFAGGEVNYGYTF.

V is TRBV2 and J is TRBJ2-3, with TRBD1 matching over 7 bases. This CDR3 is built from 15 residues. Per germline, CDR1 SNHLY and CDR2 FYNNEI. Germline trimming cut 6 bases from V and 2 bases from J; bases unmatched to any gene: 8. CDR3: CASREQGTHTDTQYF. As DNA, the CDR3 is TGTGCCAGCAGAGAACAGGGGACGCACACAGATACGCAGTATTTT.

The rearrangement links TRBV18 to TRBJ2-1; tentatively, D is TRBD2 (6 bases). CDR1 is KGHSH and CDR2 is LQKENI in the germline V gene. This CDR3 contains 14 residues. Trimming shortened V by 2 bases and J by 4 bases, and 9 bases separated the two germline ends. The CDR3 nucleotides read TGTGCCAGCTCACCAGCGGGGAGGTACAATGAGCAGTTCTTC. It yields the protein CASSPAGRYNEQFF.

The chain employs TRBV19 and TRBJ1-6, with D unclear. Trimming stripped 5 bases from V and 3 bases from J, with 11 bases between. The germline V gene encodes CDR1 LNHDA and CDR2 SQIVND (reference sequence). The length of the CDR3 is 15 residues. CDR3 nucleotides: TGTGCCAGTAGTGTTTTAGCGGGCTATAATTCACCCCTCCACTTT. This sequence encodes CASSVLAGYNSPLHF.

The V call is TRBV27, the J call TRBJ1-1, with D possibly matching TRBD1 (5 bases). V lost 9 bases, J lost 4 bases, and 18 bases lay in between. The CDR3 is 14 residues long. Germline values: CDR1 MNHEY, CDR2 SMNVEV (reference sequence). The CDR3 DNA reads as TGTGCCAGTCGGGGGGGTATTAAGGTCACTGAAGCTTTCTTT. Its protein is CASRGGIKVTEAFF.

The V gene is TRBV28, the J gene TRBJ2-1; TRBD2 matches at 11 bases. Germline V gives CDR1 MDHEN, CDR2 SYDVKM. The CDR3 has 18 residues. The ends lost 3 bases at V and 5 bases at J; junction bases unmatched: 12. The chain's CDR3 is CASSFPRLAGTLNNEQFF. Written as DNA, the CDR3 is TGTGCCAGCAGTTTTCCCCGACTAGCGGGAACCCTTAACAATGAGCAGTTCTTC.

This chain connects TRBV4-2 to TRBJ2-2, with 7 bases fitting TRBD2. Trimming took 4 bases from V and 4 from J; bases not matched to a gene: 6. Germline CDR1 is LGHNA and CDR2 is YNFKEQ. The CDR3 has 15 amino acids. Here the CDR3 reads CASSPGEGPTGELFF. In nucleotides, the CDR3 is TGTGCCAGCAGCCCGGGGGAGGGGCCCACCGGGGAGCTGTTTTTT.

The V call is TRBV15, the J call TRBJ1-2; D is uncertain. Trimming took 1 base from V and 7 from J, leaving 7 bases between them. CDR3 size: 12 residues. CDR1 is LNHNV, CDR2 YYDKDF, per germline (reference sequence). This CDR3 reads CATSRGEGGYTF. In DNA form, the CDR3 reads TGTGCCACCAGCAGAGGGGAGGGTGGCTACACCTTC.

The chain joins TRBV6-5 to TRBJ2-7; 8 bases are a match to TRBD2. This CDR3 is built from 14 residues. CDR1 MNHEY and CDR2 SVGAGI come from the germline V gene. With 6 bases clipped from V and 1 base from J, the junction kept 5 bases outside the gene matches. Here the CDR3 reads CASSRTSTSYEQYF. For the CDR3, the DNA is TGTGCCAGCAGCCGGACTAGCACGTCCTACGAGCAGTACTTC.

This clone was seen just once. V gene TRBV28 combines with J gene TRBJ1-1, with a tentative D call TRBD1 (6 bases). From germline, CDR1 is MDHEN and CDR2 SYDVKM. The germline V and J ends were trimmed by 7 bases and 7 bases, with 19 bases remaining between them. This CDR3 is built from 14 residues. The CDR3 spells CASTEGGQIYEAFF. CDR3 in DNA: TGTGCCAGCACAGAAGGAGGACAGATCTATGAAGCTTTCTTT.

This sequence joins TRBV27 and TRBJ2-7, with TRBD2 matching over 11 bases. The germline gives CDR1 MNHEY, CDR2 SMNVEV (reference sequence). V was clipped by 6 bases and J by 2 bases; unmatched bases: 0. The CDR3 has 13 amino acids. The CDR3 coding sequence is TGTGCCAGCAGACTAGCGGGGGCCTACGAGCAGTACTTC. Amino acids: CASRLAGAYEQYF.

The chain has TRBV27 and TRBJ1-3; 10 bases align to TRBD1. Unmatched junction bases numbered 2, after V lost 2 bases and J lost 4 bases. Germline assignment: CDR1 MNHEY and CDR2 SMNVEV (reference sequence). This CDR3 spans 15 amino acids. DNA of the CDR3: TGTGCCAGCAGTTTAGGGACAGGGGTCGGAAACACCATATATTTT. Translated, it gives CASSLGTGVGNTIYF.

The V and J genes are TRBV29-1 and TRBJ1-1; TRBD1 agrees at 7 bases. The CDR3 has 14 amino acids. Germline loops: CDR1 SQVTM, CDR2 ANQGSEA. The junction had 6 bases not matched to a gene; V was cut back by 4 bases and J by 1 base. The CDR3 coding sequence is TGCAGCGTTGGAGGGGACAGTGCGAACACTGAAGCTTTCTTT. Translation: CSVGGDSANTEAFF. Complete variable domain (other parts from reference TRBV29-1 and TRBJ1-1): SAVISQKPSRDICQRGTSLTIQCQVDSQVTMMFWYRQQPGQSLTLIATANQGSEATYESGFVIDKFPISRPNLTFSTLTVSNMSPEDSSIYLCSVGGDSANTEAFFGQGTRLTVV.

CDR3 nucleotide sequence: TGTGCCAGCAGTTTAAACTGGGACAGCTATGGCTACACCTTC. This sequence encodes CASSLNWDSYGYTF. The chain has TRBV28 and TRBJ1-2; 7 positions agree with TRBD1. Unmatched junction bases numbered 4, after V lost 2 bases and J lost 4 bases. Germline assignment: CDR1 MDHEN and CDR2 SYDVKM. CDR3 length: 14 residues.

The chain employs TRBV15 and TRBJ2-1; 11 bases align to TRBD2. CDR1 and CDR2 (germline): LNHNV, YYDKDF (reference sequence). V was clipped by 8 bases and J by 4 bases; unmatched bases: 4. The CDR3 is 14 residues long. CDR3 residues: CATYSSGGYNEQFF. DNA for the CDR3: TGTGCCACCTATTCTAGCGGGGGGTACAATGAGCAGTTCTTC.

The gene calls are TRBV6-5 and TRBJ1-1, with a possible D match to TRBD1 (6 bases). The CDR3 is 12 amino acids. Between the trimmed V and J ends, which lost 6 bases and 7 bases, there was a span of 12 bases. Germline assignment: CDR1 MNHEY and CDR2 SVGAGI. CDR3 DNA sequence: TGTGCCAGCAGCGAGGGGGGGCTTGAAGCTTTCTTT. This gives the protein CASSEGGLEAFF.

V usage is TRBV4-2 and J usage is TRBJ2-1; D is perhaps TRBD2 (5 bases). V lost 4 bases, J lost 7 bases, and 11 bases lay in between. From germline, CDR1 is LGHNA and CDR2 YNFKEQ. This CDR3 is built from 13 residues. Here the CDR3 reads CASSRSGGNEQFF. CDR3 nucleotides: TGTGCCAGCAGCCGAAGTGGAGGTAATGAGCAGTTCTTC.

Here the CDR3 reads CASSVERARSYNEQFF. CDR3 in DNA: TGTGCCAGCAGTGTCGAGCGGGCACGCTCCTACAATGAGCAGTTCTTC. The rearrangement joins TRBV2 to TRBJ2-1, with D maybe TRBD2 (6 bases). The CDR3 is 16 residues long. Trimming stripped 4 bases from V and 0 bases from J, with 13 bases between. The germline V gene has CDR1 SNHLY and CDR2 FYNNEI.

The J gene is TRBJ1-5, the V gene TRBV27; 7 positions agree with TRBD1. V lost 6 bases, J lost 7 bases, and 12 bases stayed unmatched. The CDR3 covers 15 residues. CDR1 is MNHEY and CDR2 is SMNVEV in the germline V gene (reference sequence). CDR3 sequence reads: CASSPTGARVQPQHF. CDR3 DNA: TGTGCCAGCAGCCCCACAGGGGCCCGAGTCCAGCCCCAGCATTTT.

The V call is TRBV6-8, the J call TRBJ1-3; the D gene is possibly TRBD1 (6 bases). The germline V gene has CDR1 MNHGY and CDR2 SAAAGT. This CDR3 region has 17 residues. The ends were cut back, 4 bases at V and 4 bases at J, with 20 bases in the middle. DNA of the CDR3: TGTGCCAGCAGTTTCCTACAGGGTGTGTTGACGGGAAACACCATATATTTT. The encoded protein is CASSFLQGVLTGNTIYF.

The chain has TRBV24-1 and TRBJ2-7; 8 bases map to TRBD2. CDR1 and CDR2 (germline): KGHDR, SFDVKD. This CDR3 has 16 residues. V shed 3 bases, J shed 2 bases, and the junction held 8 bases outside the gene matches. The CDR3 nucleotides are TGTGCCACCAGTGATCAAACTAGCGGACGGGCCTACGAGCAGTACTTC. Amino acid sequence: CATSDQTSGRAYEQYF.

The J gene is TRBJ2-6, the V gene TRBV7-3; D uncertain. The germline CDR1 and CDR2 sequences are SGHTA and FQGTGA. Trimming pared 0 bases from V and 0 bases from J, leaving 6 bases between. This CDR3 comprises 16 residues. CDR3 nucleotide sequence: TGTGCCAGCAGCTTAACGAGGAACTCTGGGGCCAACGTCCTGACTTTC. Translating gives CASSLTRNSGANVLTF.

The gene calls are TRBV19 and TRBJ2-7; a possible D gene is TRBD1 (5 bases). Between the trimmed V and J ends, which lost 3 bases and 1 base, there was a span of 10 bases. Germline assignment: CDR1 LNHDA and CDR2 SQIVND (reference sequence). This CDR3 is 14 amino acids long. The CDR3: CASSIGRDSYEQYF. The CDR3 coding sequence is TGTGCCAGTAGTATTGGCAGGGATTCCTACGAGCAGTACTTC.